This entry lists 20 T cell receptor beta chains sequenced from one sample in a study of cytomegalovirus exposure and HLA in healthy donors. Assay used: immunoSEQ multiplex PCR; TCRdb lists only in-frame clones, some missing. The data contain roughly 300,000 clones, about nine tenths of them singletons. The sample was PBMCs. These receptors originate from a woman in her twenties or thirties in good health and CMV-seropositive.

This chain connects TRBV30 to TRBJ2-4, with 9 nucleotides matching TRBD1. After removal of 1 base from V and 9 bases from J, the junction contained 7 bases not matched to a gene. CDR3 length: 14 residues. Per germline, CDR1 GTSNPN and CDR2 SVGIG (reference sequence). Here the CDR3 reads CAWSGTGEQGIQYF. The CDR3 DNA is TGTGCCTGGAGTGGGACAGGGGAGCAGGGCATTCAGTACTTC.

The chain is built from TRBV4-1 and TRBJ2-4; D not certain. Deletions cut 1 base from V and 0 bases from J, with 13 bases between. The CDR3 has 17 amino acids. Germline CDR1 is MGHRA and CDR2 is YSYEKL. CDR3 loop: CASSQGDTTLAKNIQYF. In DNA, the CDR3 is TGCGCCAGCAGCCAAGGAGACACTACCCTAGCCAAAAACATTCAGTACTTC.

This chain uses TRBV28 with TRBJ1-3, with D maybe TRBD1 (6 bases). The V gene's germline CDR1 is MDHEN and CDR2 SYDVKM. V lost 3 bases to trimming and J lost 1 base, with 16 bases between them. The CDR3 is made up of 17 amino acids. The CDR3 is CASSFYFRGGSGNTIYF. Written as DNA, the CDR3 is TGTGCCAGCAGTTTTTATTTCAGGGGAGGGTCTGGAAACACCATATATTTT.

The chain recombines TRBV6-6 with TRBJ2-3; no reliable D call. Deletions cut 7 bases from V and 3 bases from J, with 5 bases between. Germline lookup yields CDR1 MNHNY and CDR2 SVGAGI (reference sequence). This CDR3 has 11 residues. CDR3 DNA sequence: TGTGCCAGCACCACGACAGATACGCAGTATTTT. Its protein product is CASTTTDTQYF.

The rearrangement uses TRBV2 and TRBJ2-7, with TRBD2 matching 9 bases. Germline loops: CDR1 SNHLY, CDR2 FYNNEI. The CDR3 spans 18 residues. Unmatched junction bases numbered 13, after V lost 0 bases and J lost 4 bases. The CDR3 region is CASSEALRFGGGDYEQYF. In DNA, the CDR3 is TGTGCCAGCAGTGAAGCGCTTCGGTTTGGCGGGGGGGATTACGAGCAGTACTTC.

This clone was picked up one time. The gene calls are TRBV7-6 and TRBJ2-6, with D perhaps TRBD2 (7 bases). V shed 7 bases and J shed 3 bases, with 13 bases lying between them. The CDR3 extends over 15 amino acids. CDR1 SGHVS and CDR2 FNYEAQ come from the germline V gene. The CDR3 protein is CASNKGGVGANVLTF. The CDR3 coding sequence is TGTGCCAGCAATAAAGGGGGGGTTGGGGCCAACGTCCTGACTTTC. Using reference TRBV7-6 and TRBJ2-6 for the parts outside the CDR3, the full variable domain is GAGVSQSPRYKVTKRGQDVALRCDPISGHVSLYWYRQALGQGPEFLTYFNYEAQQDKSGLPNDRFSAERPEGSISTLTIQRTEQRDSAMYRCASNKGGVGANVLTFGAGSRLTVL.

The chain is built from TRBV5-4 and TRBJ2-7; 7 positions match TRBD1. The V and J ends lost 5 bases and 7 bases, in that order; junction bases with no gene match: 9. Germline values: CDR1 SGHNT, CDR2 YYREEE (reference sequence). The CDR3 sequence is 13 residues long. For the CDR3, the DNA is TGTGCCAGCAGTGACAGGGTTCGGATTGAGCAGTACTTC. The encoded protein is CASSDRVRIEQYF. The full variable domain, in which reference TRBV5-4 and TRBJ2-7 provide the parts outside the CDR3, is ETGVTQSPTHLIKTRGQQVTLRCSSQSGHNTVSWYQQALGQGPQFIFQYYREEENGRGNFPPRFSGLQFPNYSSELNVNALELDDSALYLCASSDRVRIEQYFGPGTRLTVT.

The genes are TRBV6-1 and TRBJ2-3, with D maybe TRBD2 (8 bases). Trimming stripped 3 bases from V and 2 bases from J, with 27 bases between. The CDR3 spans 20 residues. From germline, CDR1 is MNHNS and CDR2 SASEGT. The CDR3 region is CASSDSGTATSALVTDTQYF. The CDR3 DNA reads as TGTGCCAGCAGTGATAGCGGGACAGCTACCTCTGCTCTCGTCACAGATACGCAGTATTTT.

This rearrangement joins TRBV27 to TRBJ2-7; 10 positions agree with TRBD2. In germline, CDR1 is MNHEY, CDR2 SMNVEV (reference sequence). V lost 9 bases, J lost 3 bases, and 5 bases stayed unmatched. CDR3 length equals 13 residues. CDR3 sequence (DNA): TGTGCCAGTAGGTGGACTAGCGGCTACGAGCAGTACTTC. Protein: CASRWTSGYEQYF.

Notes on this clone: Within the sample, other DNA sequences also encode this same CDR3. The chain uses TRBV2 and TRBJ2-1, with 10 positions matching TRBD1. V lost 8 bases to trimming and J lost 4 bases; unmatched junction nucleotides: 11. This CDR3 is 16 amino acids long. CDR1 is SNHLY, CDR2 FYNNEI, per germline. CDR3 nucleotides: TGTGCCAGCTCGGGTTCCGGGACAGGGGTTTACAATGAGCAGTTCTTC. This encodes CASSGSGTGVYNEQFF.

The chain combines TRBV7-9 with TRBJ1-3, with D maybe TRBD1 (5 bases). The germline V gene encodes CDR1 SEHNR and CDR2 FQNEAQ (reference sequence). The V end was cut by 4 bases, the J end by 0 bases, with 16 bases between. The CDR3 spans 17 residues. The CDR3 DNA sequence: TGTGCCAGCAGCTCGTACAGGATGGACCTCTCTGGAAACACCATATATTTT. It yields the protein CASSSYRMDLSGNTIYF. Filled out from reference TRBV7-9 and TRBJ1-3, the complete variable domain reads DTGVSQNPRHKITKRGQNVTFRCDPISEHNRLYWYRQTLGQGPEFLTYFQNEAQLEKSRLLSDRFSAERPKGSFSTLEIQRTEQGDSAMYLCASSSYRMDLSGNTIYFGEGSWLTVV.

Many counts were recorded for this clone. The gene calls are TRBV4-1 and TRBJ2-2, with D perhaps matching TRBD1 (5 bases). Trimming pared 2 bases from V and 5 bases from J, leaving 6 bases between. The CDR3 runs 13 residues. The germline V gene encodes CDR1 MGHRA and CDR2 YSYEKL. The CDR3 reads CASSQPGTGELFF. The CDR3 DNA is TGCGCCAGCAGCCAACCAGGGACCGGGGAGCTGTTTTTT.

This clone was observed a single time. The V call is TRBV7-9, the J call TRBJ2-7, with D maybe TRBD2 (5 bases). The V gene's germline CDR1 is SEHNR and CDR2 FQNEAQ (reference sequence). The V end was cut by 1 base, the J end by 4 bases, with 11 bases between. The CDR3 contains 14 residues. The chain's CDR3 is CASSLVPGMYEQYF. The CDR3 DNA follows: TGTGCCAGCAGCTTAGTCCCCGGGATGTACGAGCAGTACTTC.

The V call is TRBV28, the J call TRBJ2-2; 9 bases fit TRBD1. This CDR3 has 15 residues. Germline V gene data show CDR1 as MDHEN and CDR2 as SYDVKM. The junction had 4 bases not matched to a gene; V was cut back by 5 bases and J by 3 bases. The CDR3: CASSVQGADTGELFF. CDR3 coding DNA: TGTGCCAGCAGTGTACAGGGGGCGGACACCGGGGAGCTGTTTTTT.

Only a few counts were recorded for this clone. The V gene is TRBV19, the J gene TRBJ2-1; 12 bases line up with TRBD2. The germline CDR1 and CDR2 sequences are LNHDA and SQIVND (reference sequence). The J segment lost 7 bases and the V segment lost 6 bases, leaving 4 bases of the junction unmatched. This CDR3 is built from 14 residues. The CDR3 sequence: CASRTSGSGNEQFF. CDR3 coding DNA: TGTGCCAGTAGGACTAGCGGGAGCGGTAATGAGCAGTTCTTC.

The chain carries TRBV6-1 and TRBJ2-7; 8 nucleotides align to TRBD1. Germline CDR1 and CDR2: MNHNS and SASEGT. The CDR3 spans 14 residues. V lost 8 bases to trimming and J lost 0 bases; unmatched junction nucleotides: 6. The CDR3: CASVRQGSSYEQYF. The DNA of the CDR3 is TGTGCCAGCGTCAGACAGGGGAGCTCCTACGAGCAGTACTTC.

This clone was observed a few times. The rearrangement links TRBV5-4 to TRBJ2-7; possibly TRBD2 for D (6 bases). The germline V and J ends were trimmed by 0 bases and 2 bases, with 15 bases remaining between them. The CDR3 totals 16 residues. CDR1 is SGHNT, CDR2 YYREEE, per germline (reference sequence). The CDR3: CASSLGGLGGAYEQYF. CDR3 coding DNA: TGTGCCAGCAGCTTGGGCGGGCTGGGGGGAGCCTACGAGCAGTACTTC.

The chain combines TRBV6-1 with TRBJ2-7; TRBD2 is a possible D gene (6 bases). Trimming stripped 6 bases from V and 5 bases from J, with 11 bases between. The germline V gene has CDR1 MNHNS and CDR2 SASEGT. CDR3 length equals 12 residues. The DNA of the CDR3 is TGTGCCAGCAGCTTCAGACTAGACGAGCAGTACTTC. Encoded protein: CASSFRLDEQYF.

V usage is TRBV19 and J usage is TRBJ1-5; D remains unclear. Trimming cost V 10 bases and J 2 bases, with 21 bases left between them. Germline CDR1 and CDR2: LNHDA and SQIVND (reference sequence). The CDR3 sequence is 16 residues long. CDR3 coding DNA: TGTGCCACCCTCCCGGGTTATGGAGGAGGCAATCAGCCCCAGCATTTT. Translation gives CATLPGYGGGNQPQHF.

The chain combines TRBV9 with TRBJ1-3; D not resolved. This CDR3 comprises 11 residues. Germline V gives CDR1 SGDLS, CDR2 YYNGEE. Trimming shortened V by 4 bases and J by 9 bases, and 8 bases separated the two germline ends. CDR3: CASSPGPTIYF. For the CDR3, the DNA is TGTGCCAGCAGCCCCGGGCCCACCATATATTTT.